This is a list of T cell receptor beta chains from one sample in a study of OX40 agonist ivuxolimab in advanced cancers. Sequenced by immunoSEQ multiplex PCR; TCRdb stores in-frame clones only, minus some. The data hold about 130,000 clones, with roughly 90% observed a single time. The sequencing here drew on CD4+ or CD8+ T cells sorted from blood, taken in a trial of the OX40 agonist ivuxolimab. These receptors originate from an adult with an advanced solid tumor such as melanoma, head and neck, liver or kidney cancer. The CDR3 runs from the conserved cysteine through the conserved F or W. The listing skips clone size in some rows; elsewhere it reads once, few, many or a size class.

>TRBV28|TRBJ2-5|.
CASTQGARVRGTQYF
>TRBV19|TRBJ2-7|.
CASTPRGVGSYEQYF
>TRBV7-9|TRBJ2-5|.
CASSLELGLAGEETQYF
>TRBV7-9|TRBJ2-1|.
CASTLGGPSYNEQFF
>TRBV6-1|TRBJ1-2|.
CASTGWTGTNYGYTF
>TRBV11-2|TRBJ1-2|.
CASSLETVGCTF
>TRBV4-1|TRBJ1-1|.
CASSQPATGERTEAFF
>TRBV2|TRBJ1-6|.
CASRRDKLNSPLHF
>TRBV7-6|TRBJ1-4|.
CASSLGADSNEKLFF
>TRBV7-2|TRBJ2-7|.
CASSPRTSGLEQYF
>TRBV9|TRBJ2-1|.
CASSVDAGLASYEQFF
>TRBV21-1|TRBJ1-1|.
CATTEAFF
>TRBV19|TRBJ1-1|.
CASTLIPGPLMNTEAFF
>TRBV28|TRBJ2-7|.
CASIGGFYEQYF
>TRBV5-1|TRBJ2-1|.
CASSLEQGMGYGNEQFF
>TRBV28|TRBJ1-1|.
CASTRPGTVTEAFF
>TRBV19|TRBJ2-2|.
CASSFGAPGELFF
>TRBV7-2|TRBJ1-2|.
CASSLANRADGYTF
>TRBV11-3|TRBJ1-1|once
CASSLDRISEAFF
>TRBV28|TRBJ1-4|.
CASGRLGRGEKLFF
>TRBV9|TRBJ2-2|.
CASSVGLVSRTGRNTGELFF
>TRBV5-5|TRBJ1-2|.
CASQRGQGGGDYGYTF
>TRBV19|TRBJ2-7|.
CASSRVAGSYEQYF
>TRBV28|TRBJ2-7|.
CASKTGTTSSYEQYF
>TRBV4-1|TRBJ1-5|.
CASSQAQTLDEGSNQPQHF
>TRBV7-9|TRBJ2-7|once
CASSLALGALYEQYF
>TRBV14|TRBJ2-7|.
CASSPGGRGDYEQYF
>TRBV5-1|TRBJ1-4|.
CASSFASGGTNEKLFF